This T cell receptor (beta chain) comes out of a study of blood T cells in healthy people across ages. Study observations and caveats: Those diversity estimates obtained from one million T cells were thought to be underestimates. Donor CMV status, an unknown factor, possibly confounded changes in expanded clonotypes. While age rose, TCR beta diversity per million T cells dropped in a roughly linear way.

Concerning this clonotype: As yet, its antigen is unknown.

Through a sample-barcoded 5' primer and a J-beta primer mix, a second PCR was run for roughly 6 to 11 cycles. TCRdb redid the calling of the 5' RACE reads with MiXCR, one entry per CDR3 protein. The data contain 920,000 or so distinct CDR3 sequences, 40% to 55% of them singletons. Germline lookup yields CDR1 ENHRY and CDR2 SYGVKD. There are 14 residues in the CDR3. The trim removed 8 bases at V and 1 base at J, leaving 4 bases unmatched. The sample was blood. The chain links TRBV10-3 to TRBJ2-3, with 9 bases that match TRBD2. The receptor was isolated from a woman aged 60 to 75 in good health. CDR3 region: CAIATSGGTDTQYF. The CDR3 region has the DNA TGTGCCATCGCGACTAGCGGTGGCACAGATACGCAGTATTTT.